This T cell receptor (beta chain) stems from a study of blood T cells in healthy people across ages. Study-level findings and limits: Measured against age, TCR beta diversity per million T cells decreased in a roughly linear manner.

This clonotype appeared a few times. The target antigen is unknown. Trimming at V came to 6 bases and at J to 6 bases, leaving 7 bases not matched to a gene. The CDR3 extends over 14 amino acids. CDR1 SEHNR and CDR2 FQNEAQ come from the germline V gene (reference sequence). A second about 7 to 11 cycle PCR used barcoded and J-beta primers. TCRdb passed the 5' RACE reads through MiXCR, listing each CDR3 protein once. The table has more than 1,000,000 distinct CDR3 sequences, 20% to 25% seen once. Caucasian, healthy and from Russia, the donors were aged between roughly 6 and 100. A further study also used this sample, focusing on T cells of mothers and their children. From that second work: No clones detected were persistent microchimeric T cell clones.

The TCR was taken from a girl under 10 years old in good health. What was sequenced was blood. The chain couples TRBV7-9 to TRBJ2-3; TRBD2 aligns across 9 bases. CDR3 region: CASSFGTSPDTQYF. The CDR3 coding sequence is TGTGCCAGCAGTTTCGGGACTAGCCCCGATACGCAGTATTTT.